This T cell receptor (beta chain) is from a study of control samples from healthy donors and cancer patients. CDR1 LNHDA and CDR2 SQIVND come from the germline V gene (reference sequence). The CDR3 has 14 residues. Trimming took off 7 bases at V and 1 base at J, with 14 bases between the two ends. Clones were read by immunoSEQ multiplex PCR, and TCRdb kept only the in-frame ones, dropping some. The sample yields about 160,000 clones, about 87% seen once. The V gene is TRBV19, the J gene TRBJ2-7, with D tentatively TRBD2 (5 bases). Material for sequencing was blood. The sequence was collected from a man aged 25-40 years in good health. CDR3 in DNA: TGTGCCAGTAAGGGAAACACGGGATCCTACGAGCAGTACTTC. This translates into CASKGNTGSYEQYF.